One sample yielded the 22 T cell receptor beta chains listed below, sequenced in a study of control samples from healthy donors and cancer patients. The method was immunoSEQ multiplex PCR; TCRdb's version includes in-frame clones alone and lacks a portion of them. This sample has 75,000 to 100,000 clones, with 88% found just once. Sequences were obtained from blood. These receptor sequences come from a man in his thirties or forties in good health.

CDR3 sequence: CASSIVVGDQMKTLGDTGELFF. CDR3 nucleotides: TGTGCCAGTAGTATAGTAGTGGGGGACCAAATGAAGACGCTGGGGGACACCGGGGAGCTGTTTTTT. The gene calls are TRBV19 and TRBJ2-2, with D perhaps given as TRBD1 or TRBD2 (5 bases each). V gave up 1 base and J gave up 3 bases, with 30 bases separating them. CDR1 and CDR2 from the germline V gene are LNHDA and SQIVND (reference sequence). This CDR3 has 22 residues.

This chain uses TRBV5-1 with TRBJ2-2, with D unclear. Germline CDR1 and CDR2: SGHRS and YFSETQ. The CDR3 totals 16 residues. The germline V and J ends were trimmed by 2 bases and 3 bases, with 14 bases remaining between them. Here the CDR3 DNA reads TGCGCCAGCAGCTTTGGGTCCAGGTCGGACACCGGGGAGCTGTTTTTT. This translates into CASSFGSRSDTGELFF.

The chain recombines TRBV6-2 or TRBV6-3 with TRBJ1-1; D call uncertain. This CDR3 spans 11 amino acids. The V gene's germline CDR1 is MNHEY and CDR2 SVGEGT. The ends were cut back, 1 base at V and 9 bases at J, with 6 bases in the middle. CDR3 nucleotides: TGTGCCAGCAGTTACTGGCAGAAAGCTTTCTTT. This gives the protein CASSYWQKAFF.

This chain joins TRBV27 and TRBJ2-2, with D tentatively TRBD2 (6 bases). V lost 5 bases to trimming and J lost 1 base, with 14 bases between them. This CDR3 is 16 amino acids long. The germline V gene has CDR1 MNHEY and CDR2 SMNVEV (reference sequence). The CDR3 protein is CASSPGTVLNTGELFF. The CDR3 bases are TGTGCCAGCAGTCCCGGGACTGTCCTGAACACCGGGGAGCTGTTTTTT.

V and J are TRBV24-1 and TRBJ2-3; either TRBD1 or TRBD2 may supply D (6 bases each). V lost 2 bases and J 8 bases, leaving 19 bases between the germline ends. This CDR3 spans 16 amino acids. In germline, CDR1 is KGHDR, CDR2 SFDVKD. The CDR3 DNA reads as TGTGCCACCAGTGATTCCCTCCGGCTGGAGGGGGGTACGCAGTATTTT. It encodes CATSDSLRLEGGTQYF.

The gene calls are TRBV9 and TRBJ1-1, with TRBD1 as a possible D gene (5 bases). Trimming stripped 0 bases from V and 0 bases from J, with 9 bases between. CDR1 is SGDLS and CDR2 is YYNGEE in the germline V gene. This CDR3 contains 15 residues. The CDR3: CASSVAEGVNTEAFF. In DNA form, the CDR3 reads TGTGCCAGCAGCGTAGCTGAAGGGGTGAACACTGAAGCTTTCTTT. The variable domain in full, with the rest retrieved from reference TRBV9 and TRBJ1-1, is DSGVTQTPKHLITATGQRVTLRCSPRSGDLSVYWYQQSLDQGLQFLIQYYNGEERAKGNILERFSAQQFPDLHSELNLSSLELGDSALYFCASSVAEGVNTEAFFGQGTRLTVV.

The genes are TRBV28 and TRBJ1-2; 12 bases line up with TRBD1. CDR3 size: 16 residues. CDR1 MDHEN and CDR2 SYDVKM come from the germline V gene. V dropped 6 bases and J dropped 4; count of bases not matched to a gene: 9. The CDR3 nucleotides read TGTGCCAGCAGAATGGGACAGGGGGCAGGTTCCTATGGCTACACCTTC. Protein sequence: CASRMGQGAGSYGYTF.

A single count supports this clone. V is TRBV18 and J is TRBJ1-2, with 7 bases matching TRBD1. The CDR3 runs to 15 residues. CDR1 is KGHSH and CDR2 is LQKENI in the germline V gene. Losses at the gene ends were 3 bases for V and 5 bases for J; bases not matched to a gene: 9. Written as DNA, the CDR3 is TGTGCCAGCTCACCCAGACAGGGCTCGGGTTATGGCTACACCTTC. Encoded protein: CASSPRQGSGYGYTF.

The J gene is TRBJ1-6, the V gene TRBV5-1; the match to TRBD1 covers 7 bases. The trim removed 4 bases at V and 5 bases at J, leaving 9 bases unmatched. This CDR3 has 16 amino acids. Germline assignment: CDR1 SGHRS and CDR2 YFSETQ. The CDR3 loop is CASSILPGQNNSPLHF. CDR3 DNA sequence: TGCGCCAGCAGCATACTCCCGGGACAGAATAATTCACCCCTCCACTTT.

The chain links TRBV27 to TRBJ1-5; perhaps TRBD1 as D (5 bases). Germline V lookup: CDR1 MNHEY, CDR2 SMNVEV (reference sequence). Trimming pared 3 bases from V and 3 bases from J, leaving 21 bases between. This CDR3 is 18 amino acids long. This CDR3 reads CASSFYPSGPWNNQPQHF. In DNA, the CDR3 is TGTGCCAGCAGTTTTTACCCGTCGGGACCTTGGAACAATCAGCCCCAGCATTTT.

The V call is TRBV7-9, the J call TRBJ1-3; no clear D gene. Looked up from germline, CDR1 is SEHNR and CDR2 is FQNEAQ (reference sequence). V was pared by 5 bases and J by 7 bases, with 12 bases between. This CDR3 has 13 amino acids. For the CDR3, the DNA is TGTGCCAGCAGCCCTCGAAGGCAGAACACCATATATTTT. Translating gives CASSPRRQNTIYF.

The CDR3 loop reads CASSRGQGAGLAGELFF. CDR3 bases: TGTGCCAGCAGTCGAGGCCAGGGGGCCGGGTTAGCCGGGGAGCTGTTTTTT. The chain combines TRBV27 with TRBJ2-2, with 8 bases identical to TRBD1. Germline-derived CDR1 and CDR2 are MNHEY and SMNVEV (reference sequence). Trimming removed 5 bases from V and 6 bases from J; junction bases left unmatched: 14. The CDR3 is 17 amino acids.

This sequence joins TRBV7-3 and TRBJ2-3, with TRBD2 as a possible D gene (5 bases). This CDR3 comprises 13 residues. Germline V CDR1 and CDR2: SGHTA, FQGTGA. V was pared by 5 bases and J by 8 bases, with 14 bases between. CDR3 nucleotides: TGTGCCAGCAGCGCCGATGAACGGGGTACGCAGTATTTT. It encodes CASSADERGTQYF.

V and J are TRBV30 and TRBJ1-1; D unresolved. The V and J ends lost 1 base and 6 bases respectively, with 18 bases between them. There are 15 residues in the CDR3. The germline V gene encodes CDR1 GTSNPN and CDR2 SVGIG (reference sequence). The DNA of the CDR3 is TGTGCCTGGAGTGCCTACTTGGACGGAACTTCTGAAGCTTTCTTT. As protein: CAWSAYLDGTSEAFF.

The V and J genes are TRBV19 and TRBJ1-4; 7 bases match TRBD1. The CDR3 loop spans 18 amino acids. V trimming: 3 bases; J trimming: 6 bases; junction bases outside the gene matches: 16. Germline-derived CDR1 and CDR2 are LNHDA and SQIVND (reference sequence). In nucleotides, the CDR3 is TGTGCCAGTAGTATTATGGGACAGTATACCCGTATGGATGAAAAACTGTTTTTT. Its protein product is CASSIMGQYTRMDEKLFF.

The chain joins TRBV6-2 or TRBV6-3 to TRBJ2-6; D gene uncertain. The germline V and J ends were trimmed by 2 bases and 4 bases, with 6 bases remaining between them. CDR1 MNHEY and CDR2 SVGEGT come from the germline V gene. The CDR3 is 14 amino acids. This CDR3 is CASSYRRGANVLTF. DNA of the CDR3: TGTGCCAGCAGTTACCGCCGGGGGGCCAACGTCCTGACTTTC.

The CDR3 region is CASSPGVGSRFNEQFF. Here the CDR3 DNA reads TGTGCCAGCAGCCCTGGGGTCGGATCTAGGTTCAATGAGCAGTTCTTC. The gene calls are TRBV11-2 and TRBJ2-1; no reliable D call. The CDR3 covers 16 residues. Germline loops: CDR1 SGHAT, CDR2 FQNNGV. Trimming cost V 5 bases and J 6 bases, with 20 bases left between them. The variable domain in full, with the rest retrieved from reference TRBV11-2 and TRBJ2-1, is EAGVAQSPRYKIIEKRQSVAFWCNPISGHATLYWYQQILGQGPKLLIQFQNNGVVDDSQLPKDRFSAERLKGVDSTLKIQPAKLEDSAVYLCASSPGVGSRFNEQFFGPGTRLTVL.

The rearrangement links TRBV10-1 to TRBJ2-7; 8 bases fit TRBD2. Germline V CDR1 and CDR2: WNHNN, SYGVQD (reference sequence). This CDR3 region has 17 residues. With 0 bases clipped from V and 2 bases from J, the junction kept 9 bases outside the gene matches. This CDR3 reads CASSESTGGGRTYEQYF. CDR3 DNA sequence: TGCGCCAGCAGTGAGTCGACCGGGGGCGGGAGGACCTACGAGCAGTACTTC.

This sequence joins TRBV7-3 and TRBJ1-3; TRBD1 aligns across 8 bases. Germline V gives CDR1 SGHTA, CDR2 FQGTGA. With 6 bases clipped from V and 2 bases from J, the junction kept 6 bases outside the gene matches. CDR3 length: 15 amino acids. The CDR3 DNA follows: TGTGCCAGCAGTTCCGACAGGGGACCTGGAAACACCATATATTTT. This sequence encodes CASSSDRGPGNTIYF.

This chain connects TRBV11-1 to TRBJ2-1; 8 nucleotides agree with TRBD2. Germline assignment: CDR1 SGHAT and CDR2 FQDESV (reference sequence). The CDR3 contains 16 residues. The ends lost 4 bases at V and 1 base at J; junction bases unmatched: 6. Written as DNA, the CDR3 is TGTGCCAGCAGCTCCCCCGGGAGGGGATCCTACAATGAGCAGTTCTTC. This gives the protein CASSSPGRGSYNEQFF. The full variable domain, rest sourced from reference TRBV11-1 and TRBJ2-1, is EAEVAQSPRYKITEKSQAVAFWCDPISGHATLYWYRQILGQGPELLVQFQDESVVDDSQLPKDRFSAERLKGVDSTLKIQPAELGDSAMYLCASSSPGRGSYNEQFFGPGTRLTVL.

This clone was counted once. In nucleotides, the CDR3 is TGTGCCACCAGTGAAAGGACAAGTGAGCAGTTCTTC. It codes for CATSERTSEQFF. The rearrangement links TRBV24-1 to TRBJ2-1, with TRBD1 as a possible D gene (5 bases). Trimming removed 4 bases from V and 9 bases from J, with 9 bases in between. CDR3 length: 12 residues. The V gene's germline CDR1 is KGHDR and CDR2 SFDVKD.

The chain uses TRBV11-3 and TRBJ2-3; 9 positions agree with TRBD1. CDR1 is SGHNT and CDR2 is YENEEA in the germline V gene. With 5 bases clipped from V and 2 bases from J, the junction kept 5 bases outside the gene matches. CDR3 length: 15 amino acids. CDR3 sequence (DNA): TGTGCCAGCAGCGAGGACAGGGGTTTCACAGATACGCAGTATTTT. Its translation: CASSEDRGFTDTQYF.